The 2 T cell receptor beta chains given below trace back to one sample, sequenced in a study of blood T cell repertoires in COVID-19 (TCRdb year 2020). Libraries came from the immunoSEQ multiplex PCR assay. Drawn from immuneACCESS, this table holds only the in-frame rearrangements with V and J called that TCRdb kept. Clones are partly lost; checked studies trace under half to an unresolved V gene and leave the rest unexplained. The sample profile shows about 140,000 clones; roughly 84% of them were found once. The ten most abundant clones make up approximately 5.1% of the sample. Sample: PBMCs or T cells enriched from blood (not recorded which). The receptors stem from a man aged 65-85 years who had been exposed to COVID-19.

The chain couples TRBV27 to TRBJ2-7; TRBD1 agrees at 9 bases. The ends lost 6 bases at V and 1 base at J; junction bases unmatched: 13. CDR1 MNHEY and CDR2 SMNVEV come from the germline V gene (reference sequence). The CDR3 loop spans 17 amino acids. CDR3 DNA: TGTGCCAGCAGCCCGACCGTCGGGACAGGGAGATCCTACGAGCAGTACTTC. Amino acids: CASSPTVGTGRSYEQYF.

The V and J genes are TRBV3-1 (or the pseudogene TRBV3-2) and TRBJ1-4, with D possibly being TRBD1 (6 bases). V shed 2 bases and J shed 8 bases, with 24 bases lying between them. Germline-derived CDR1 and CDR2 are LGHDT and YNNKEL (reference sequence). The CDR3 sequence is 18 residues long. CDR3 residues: CASSQLCSRRGLEEKLFF. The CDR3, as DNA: TGTGCCAGCAGCCAACTATGCAGTCGTAGGGGGTTGGAGGAAAAACTGTTTTTT.